Shown below are 17 T cell receptor beta chains from a single sample sequenced in a study of blood T cell repertoires in COVID-19. The table came from immunoSEQ multiplex PCR; TCRdb's copy has only in-frame clones and leaves some out. Of around 250,000 clones detected, around nine tenths appear once; the ten largest clones hold 1.5% to 2%. The specimen was PBMCs or T cells enriched from blood (not recorded which). The receptors here all came from a woman aged 45-59 years who had recovered from COVID-19.

The chain is built from TRBV28 and TRBJ2-2; 8 positions agree with TRBD2. This CDR3 comprises 17 residues. Looked up from germline, CDR1 is MDHEN and CDR2 is SYDVKM. The junction had 11 bases not matched to a gene; V was cut back by 2 bases and J by 6 bases. CDR3 region: CASSLQDGRAGAGELFF. The CDR3 coding sequence is TGTGCCAGCAGTTTACAAGACGGGAGGGCCGGAGCCGGGGAGCTGTTTTTT.

Comments on this clone: The junction and the germline gene differ at one end; a read error may be behind it. The chain carries TRBV7-7 and TRBJ1-1, with D possibly matching TRBD1 (5 bases). The CDR3 loop spans 13 amino acids. CDR1 and CDR2 (germline): SSHAT, FNYEAQ (reference sequence). The CDR3 is CASSYRMNTEAFF. DNA of the CDR3: TGTGCTAGCAGTTACAGGATGAACACTGAAGCTTTCTTT.

The rearrangement links TRBV6-1 to TRBJ1-6; 7 positions agree with TRBD1. CDR3 size: 15 residues. V gave up 6 bases and J gave up 6 bases; unmatched junction bases: 8. The germline V gene has CDR1 MNHNS and CDR2 SASEGT. DNA for the CDR3: TGTGCCAGCAGACCAGGGACAGATACTAATTCACCCCTCCACTTT. Translated: CASRPGTDTNSPLHF.

The rearrangement links TRBV18 to TRBJ1-1; TRBD1 matches at 8 bases. Germline V gene data show CDR1 as KGHSH and CDR2 as LQKENI. The CDR3 consists of 15 residues. V gave up 4 bases and J gave up 4 bases; unmatched junction bases: 8. The CDR3, as DNA: TGTGCCAGCTCACAAATGACAGGGGACCCCACTGAAGCTTTCTTT. Translating gives CASSQMTGDPTEAFF.

The rearrangement joins TRBV7-9 to TRBJ1-4; D might be TRBD1 (6 bases). The germline V gene has CDR1 SEHNR and CDR2 FQNEAQ (reference sequence). This CDR3 is 16 amino acids long. Trimming stripped 5 bases from V and 4 bases from J, with 17 bases between. The CDR3 coding sequence is TGTGCCAGCAGCCCTTCGAAGACAGGACTTAATGAAAAACTGTTTTTT. This sequence encodes CASSPSKTGLNEKLFF.

This chain connects TRBV2 to TRBJ1-5; maybe TRBD1 (5 bases). V dropped 3 bases and J dropped 6 bases, with 12 bases sitting between them. CDR1 and CDR2 (germline): SNHLY, FYNNEI. CDR3 size: 14 residues. CDR3 loop: CASSEEQGGQPQHF. In nucleotides, the CDR3 is TGTGCCAGCAGTGAGGAGCAGGGCGGTCAGCCCCAGCATTTT.

The V call is TRBV7-9, the J call TRBJ1-4; no clear D gene. The CDR3 has 15 amino acids. The V gene's germline CDR1 is SEHNR and CDR2 FQNEAQ (reference sequence). V dropped 4 bases and J dropped 2 bases, with 11 bases sitting between them. Here the CDR3 reads CASSSRLSTNEKLFF. In nucleotides, the CDR3 is TGTGCCAGCAGCTCGAGGCTGTCTACTAATGAAAAACTGTTTTTT.

The chain combines TRBV7-3 with TRBJ2-1; 15 bases are a match to TRBD2. This CDR3 has 19 residues. Germline V CDR1 and CDR2: SGHTA, FQGTGA. Trimming removed 5 bases from V and 2 bases from J; junction bases left unmatched: 10. The CDR3: CASSHGGTSGRSPYNEQFF. CDR3 nucleotides: TGTGCCAGCAGCCACGGAGGGACTAGCGGGAGGAGCCCCTACAATGAGCAGTTCTTC.

This chain joins TRBV6-1 and TRBJ1-2; possibly TRBD1 for D (6 bases). The V gene's germline CDR1 is MNHNS and CDR2 SASEGT. The length of the CDR3 is 18 residues. V was pared by 3 bases and J by 0 bases, with 20 bases between. For the CDR3, the DNA is TGTGCCAGCAGTGACTACCTCCCCCTCAGGGGAACTAACTATGGCTACACCTTC. It is translated as CASSDYLPLRGTNYGYTF.

The rearrangement links TRBV25-1 to TRBJ1-2; the match to TRBD1 covers 10 bases. The CDR3 is 12 residues long. CDR1 and CDR2 from the germline V gene are MGHDK and SYGVNS. V trimming: 9 bases; J trimming: 5 bases; junction bases outside the gene matches: 3. CDR3 in DNA: TGTGCCAGTAGACAGGGGGCATATGGCTACACCTTC. Amino acid sequence: CASRQGAYGYTF.

The CDR3 protein is CASSLWRGRNEKLFF. The CDR3 coding sequence is TGTGCCAGCAGTTTATGGCGGGGGAGGAATGAAAAACTGTTTTTT. The rearrangement uses TRBV28 and TRBJ1-4, with a weak D call TRBD1 (5 bases). The CDR3 consists of 15 residues. V lost 0 bases and J lost 5, with 10 bases in between. In germline, CDR1 is MDHEN, CDR2 SYDVKM.

V gene TRBV7-6 combines with J gene TRBJ2-5; D call uncertain. With 2 bases removed from V and 1 base from J, the gap between germline ends came to 8 bases. The CDR3 consists of 14 residues. Germline CDR1 and CDR2: SGHVS and FNYEAQ. The CDR3 bases are TGTGCCAGCAGCTTAATCGGCGGCCAAGAGACCCAGTACTTC. It yields the protein CASSLIGGQETQYF.

The V gene is TRBV18, the J gene TRBJ1-1; D remains ambiguous. Germline CDR1 and CDR2: KGHSH and LQKENI. CDR3 length: 14 residues. The V end lost 3 bases, the J end lost 5 bases, and 13 bases lay between the germline ends. For the CDR3, the DNA is TGTGCCAGCTCACCCCCGAATAGTCTGACTGAAGCTTTCTTT. This gives the protein CASSPPNSLTEAFF.

This clone has a handful of counts. Written as DNA, the CDR3 is TGTGCCAGCAGCCGGGGACTAGCGGGAGGGCTAGGGGCAGATACGCAGTATTTT. Encoded protein: CASSRGLAGGLGADTQYF. This rearrangement joins TRBV3-1 (or the pseudogene TRBV3-2) to TRBJ2-3, with 16 nucleotides matching TRBD2. Trimming removed 4 bases from V and 4 bases from J; junction bases left unmatched: 8. The CDR3 runs to 18 residues. Per the germline V gene, CDR1 is LGHDT and CDR2 is YNNKEL (reference sequence).

The V and J genes are TRBV7-2 and TRBJ1-4; tentative D call: TRBD1 (6 bases). The V end was cut by 5 bases, the J end by 8 bases, with 15 bases between. CDR3 length: 14 amino acids. Germline V gene sequence: CDR1 SGHTA, CDR2 FQGNSA. In DNA form, the CDR3 reads TGTGCCAGCAGCATACAGGGTCGTGGGGAAAAACTGTTTTTT. It encodes CASSIQGRGEKLFF.

This clone was counted once. The chain recombines TRBV19 with TRBJ1-5; no firm D call. The CDR3 is 13 residues long. V was pared by 1 base and J by 6 bases, with 7 bases between. Germline V lookup: CDR1 LNHDA, CDR2 SQIVND (reference sequence). CDR3 sequence reads: CASSIVMAQPQHF. CDR3 sequence (DNA): TGTGCCAGTAGTATAGTGATGGCTCAGCCCCAGCATTTT.

V gene TRBV2 combines with J gene TRBJ2-1, with TRBD2 matching over 12 bases. The CDR3 has 17 residues. Trimming at V came to 4 bases and at J to 3 bases, leaving 7 bases not matched to a gene. Germline CDR1 and CDR2: SNHLY and FYNNEI. This chain's CDR3 is CASSGLAGDSSYNEQFF. For the CDR3, the DNA is TGTGCCAGCAGTGGACTAGCGGGAGACAGCAGCTACAATGAGCAGTTCTTC. The full variable domain, completed using reference TRBV2 and TRBJ2-1, is EPEVTQTPSHQVTQMGQEVILRCVPISNHLYFYWYRQILGQKVEFLVSFYNNEISEKSEIFDDQFSVERPDGSNFTLKIRSTKLEDSAMYFCASSGLAGDSSYNEQFFGPGTRLTVL.